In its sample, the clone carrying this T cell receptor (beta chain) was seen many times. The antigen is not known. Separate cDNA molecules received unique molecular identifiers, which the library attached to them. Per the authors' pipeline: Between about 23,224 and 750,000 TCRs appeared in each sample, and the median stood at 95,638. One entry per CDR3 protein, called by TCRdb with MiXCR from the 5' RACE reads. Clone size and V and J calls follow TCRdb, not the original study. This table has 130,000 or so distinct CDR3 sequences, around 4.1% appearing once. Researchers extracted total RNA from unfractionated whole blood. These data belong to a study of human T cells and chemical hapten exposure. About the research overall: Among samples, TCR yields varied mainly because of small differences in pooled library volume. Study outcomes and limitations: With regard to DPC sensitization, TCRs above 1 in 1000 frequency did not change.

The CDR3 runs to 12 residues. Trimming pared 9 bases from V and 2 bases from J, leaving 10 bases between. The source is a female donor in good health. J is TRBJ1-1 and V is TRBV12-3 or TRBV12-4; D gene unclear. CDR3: CASGHLNTEAFF. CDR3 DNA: TGTGCCAGTGGCCATCTTAACACTGAAGCTTTCTTT.